Listed below are T cell receptor beta chains from one sample, sequenced in a study of T-cell reconstitution after alpha-beta-depleted transplantation in children. TCRdb recomputed calls from the PCR reads with MiXCR, one row per CDR3 protein. This table has roughly 400,000 distinct CDR3 sequences, approximately 42% appearing once. Sample: PBMCs, taken before TCRalphabeta/CD19-depleted stem cell transplant. These receptors all come from a girl aged 2-9 years with aplastic anemia, due to receive a stem cell transplant. CDR3s include the opening cysteine and the closing phenylalanine or tryptophan. A D gene is named only where the DNA matches it firmly.

d_call j_call v_call cdr3_aa
TRBD1 TRBJ1-2 TRBV30 CAGRQGGYGYTF
. TRBJ1-1 TRBV5-1 CASSSGDTMNTEAFF
. TRBJ2-5 TRBV3-1 CASSQVAGIVTQYF
TRBD1 TRBJ1-5 TRBV12-3/TRBV12-4 CASSASTGNQPQHF
. TRBJ2-3 TRBV5-6 CASSPSGAPTDTQYF
TRBD2 TRBJ2-4 TRBV15 CATSRDAGVADIQYF
TRBD2 TRBJ2-5 TRBV20-1 CSARDLREIQRQETQYF
. TRBJ2-7 TRBV5-1 CASSLFGLHYEQYF
. TRBJ1-5 TRBV12-3/TRBV12-4 CASSLQFNQPQHF
TRBD1 TRBJ2-7 TRBV4-2 CASSQADRASYEQYF
. TRBJ1-6 TRBV28 CASSLLRLGQPKSSYNSPLHF
. TRBJ2-7 TRBV5-4 CASSLEVDSGNEQYF
. TRBJ2-2 TRBV28 CASRRGTNGGELFF
. TRBJ1-2 TRBV7-8 CASSFVNSLYGYTF
TRBD2 TRBJ2-1 TRBV6-1 CASEGLAGHREQFF
TRBD2 TRBJ2-1 TRBV9 CASSPSGLGDEQFF
. TRBJ2-7 TRBV29-1 CSASDPGSSYEQYF
. TRBJ1-1 TRBV12-3/TRBV12-4 CASSPNSGRPYEAFF
. TRBJ2-7 TRBV4-1 CASSQGIQPYEQYF
. TRBJ2-1 TRBV7-2 CASSSLAGAAYNEQFF
TRBD1 TRBJ2-1 TRBV5-1 CASSSHDGRTGGHEQFF
TRBD2 TRBJ2-1 TRBV20-1 CSARAPSGMGEQFF
. TRBJ2-5 TRBV15 CATSRGPSAGRETQYF
TRBD1 TRBJ2-7 TRBV5-6 CASSEGQGLVPQYF
TRBD1 TRBJ2-7 TRBV28 CASSLSGQIYEQYF
. TRBJ2-1 TRBV9 CASSARASDLDEQFF
TRBD1 TRBJ1-2 TRBV5-4 CASSPGTGDYGYTF
TRBD1 TRBJ2-7 TRBV23-1 CAIGTPGQENSYEQYF